These 6 T cell receptor beta chains came from one sample sequenced in a study of cytomegalovirus exposure and HLA in healthy donors. With 60 Vbeta and 13 Jbeta primers, the PCR was carried out. The protocol was immunoSEQ multiplex PCR, while the TCRdb copy is restricted to in-frame clones and leaves out a portion. The data contain under 130,000 clones, approximately 70% of them singletons. Sequenced: PBMCs. The receptors were gathered from a man aged 25 to 40 in good health and CMV-seronegative.

Turning to this clone: The germline gene is not matched at one end of the junction; a read error may be the cause. The CDR3: CSSSSYRGAGTSSYEQYF. The CDR3 region has the DNA TGTTCCAGCAGCTCCTATCGCGGGGCGGGGACCAGCTCCTACGAGCAGTACTTC. The chain employs TRBV7-9 and TRBJ2-7; tentative D call: TRBD2 (6 bases). Germline V gene data show CDR1 as SEHNR and CDR2 as FQNEAQ (reference sequence). This CDR3 is 18 amino acids long.

The V call is TRBV7-3, the J call TRBJ2-7, with D unclear. CDR1 is SGHTA and CDR2 is FQGTGA in the germline V gene. V shed 5 bases and J shed 2 bases, with 13 bases lying between them. CDR3 size: 14 residues. In DNA, the CDR3 is TGTGCCAGCAGCCACTACACCAGACCCTACGAGCAGTACTTC. Encoded protein: CASSHYTRPYEQYF.

CDR3 protein: CAWSHRGNQPQHF. The DNA of the CDR3 is TGTGCCTGGAGTCATAGGGGTAATCAGCCCCAGCATTTT. The V gene is TRBV30, the J gene TRBJ1-5; weak D call: TRBD1 (5 bases). V lost 2 bases, J lost 4 bases, and 9 bases lay in between. This CDR3 spans 13 amino acids. Germline V gives CDR1 GTSNPN, CDR2 SVGIG (reference sequence).

The chain employs TRBV6-5 and TRBJ1-1; a possible D gene is TRBD1 (6 bases). The CDR3 runs 15 residues. V lost 1 base to trimming and J lost 1 base, with 10 bases between them. Germline V lookup: CDR1 MNHEY, CDR2 SVGAGI. As DNA, the CDR3 is TGTGCCAGCAGTTACTTAGACAGGCCGAACACTGAAGCTTTCTTT. Its translation is CASSYLDRPNTEAFF.

The CDR3 DNA is TGCGCCAGCAGCTTGCTAGGACTAGCGGCGAACAATGAGCAGTTCTTC. Amino acids: CASSLLGLAANNEQFF. The chain has TRBV5-1 and TRBJ2-1, with TRBD2 identical over 10 bases. V was clipped by 1 base and J by 5 bases; unmatched bases: 6. The CDR3 is made up of 16 amino acids. CDR1 is SGHRS, CDR2 YFSETQ, per germline.

The J gene is TRBJ1-1, the V gene TRBV6-1; D might be TRBD1 (5 bases). CDR1 MNHNS and CDR2 SASEGT come from the germline V gene. V was pared by 5 bases and J by 1 base, with 11 bases between. The CDR3 is 14 residues long. DNA for the CDR3: TGTGCCAGCAGTCCCCCCGGGGGGAACACTGAAGCTTTCTTT. It translates to CASSPPGGNTEAFF.